These T cell receptor beta chains were read from a single sample in a study of CD8 T cells in Susac syndrome. MiXCR, run by TCRdb on the immunoSEQ multiplex PCR reads, gives a single entry per CDR3 protein. The repertoire has roughly 120,000 distinct CDR3 sequences, approximately 93% of them found once; the top ten carry approximately 0.31%. The sequenced sample was CD8+ T cells from PBMCs. Source of these receptors: a human donor with multiple sclerosis. Both conserved end residues are part of each CDR3. Fields, in order: V gene, J gene, clone size, D gene, CDR3 protein, CDR3 DNA. D genes are given only for firm matches. Not all rows give a size; the values are once, few, many and, for expanded clones, a class.

v_gene: TRBV18; j_gene: TRBJ2-1; abundance: NA; d_gene: NA; CDR3aa: CASSPLDREVNEQFF; CDR3nt: TGTGCCAGCTCACCGCTAGACAGGGAGGTGAATGAGCAGTTCTTC
v_gene: TRBV7-2; j_gene: TRBJ2-3; abundance: NA; d_gene: NA; CDR3aa: CASSYITTDTQYF; CDR3nt: TGTGCCAGCAGCTACATAACCACAGATACGCAGTATTTT
v_gene: TRBV11-3; j_gene: TRBJ1-1; abundance: NA; d_gene: NA; CDR3aa: CASSLPSGITEAFF; CDR3nt: TGTGCCAGCAGCTTACCTTCAGGGATAACTGAAGCTTTCTTT
v_gene: TRBV27; j_gene: TRBJ1-1; abundance: few; d_gene: TRBD1; CDR3aa: CASSLSRGPNTEAFF; CDR3nt: TGTGCCAGCAGTTTATCGAGGGGGCCGAACACTGAAGCTTTCTTT
v_gene: TRBV12-3/TRBV12-4; j_gene: TRBJ1-2; abundance: NA; d_gene: NA; CDR3aa: CASSYQYFYTF; CDR3nt: TGTGCCAGCAGTTATCAGTATTTCTACACCTTC
v_gene: TRBV12-3/TRBV12-4; j_gene: TRBJ2-2; abundance: NA; d_gene: TRBD1; CDR3aa: CASRPQGAHTGELFF; CDR3nt: TGTGCCAGCAGACCGCAGGGGGCACACACCGGGGAGCTGTTTTTT
v_gene: TRBV7-3; j_gene: TRBJ1-2; abundance: NA; d_gene: NA; CDR3aa: CASSSPGRGGYTF; CDR3nt: TGTGCCAGCAGCTCGCCCGGTCGGGGTGGCTACACCTTC
v_gene: TRBV7-9; j_gene: TRBJ2-7; abundance: NA; d_gene: NA; CDR3aa: CASSLIPGPEQYF; CDR3nt: TGTGCCAGCAGCCTAATCCCAGGGCCCGAGCAGTACTTC
v_gene: TRBV9; j_gene: TRBJ2-7; abundance: NA; d_gene: NA; CDR3aa: CASSVGGGTATYEQYF; CDR3nt: TGTGCCAGCAGCGTAGGTGGGGGCACTGCCACCTACGAGCAGTACTTC
v_gene: TRBV7-3; j_gene: TRBJ2-2; abundance: NA; d_gene: TRBD1; CDR3aa: CASSLTTGAEFTGELFF; CDR3nt: TGTGCCAGCAGCTTGACTACAGGGGCGGAATTCACCGGGGAGCTGTTTTTT